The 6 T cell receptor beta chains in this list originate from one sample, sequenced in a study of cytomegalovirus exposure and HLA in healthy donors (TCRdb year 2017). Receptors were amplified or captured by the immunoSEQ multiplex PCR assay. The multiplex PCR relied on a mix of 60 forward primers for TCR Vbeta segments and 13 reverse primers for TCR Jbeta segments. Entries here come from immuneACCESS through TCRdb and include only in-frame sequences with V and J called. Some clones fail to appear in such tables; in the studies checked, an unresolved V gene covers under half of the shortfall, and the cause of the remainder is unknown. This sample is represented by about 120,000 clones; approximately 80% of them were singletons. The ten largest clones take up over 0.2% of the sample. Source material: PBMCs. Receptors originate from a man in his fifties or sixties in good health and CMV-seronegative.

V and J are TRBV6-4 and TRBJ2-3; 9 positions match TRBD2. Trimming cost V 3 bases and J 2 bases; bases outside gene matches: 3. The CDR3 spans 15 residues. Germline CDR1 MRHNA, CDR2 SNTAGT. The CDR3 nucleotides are TGTGCCAGCAGTGATTCTAGCGGGGACACAGATACGCAGTATTTT. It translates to CASSDSSGDTDTQYF.

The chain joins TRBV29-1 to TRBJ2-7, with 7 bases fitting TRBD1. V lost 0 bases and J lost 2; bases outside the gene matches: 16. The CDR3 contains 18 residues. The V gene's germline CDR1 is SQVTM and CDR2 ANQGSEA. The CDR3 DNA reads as TGCAGCGTTGAAGATACGAGGACAGGTCTACCCCAAGCCTACGAGCAGTACTTC. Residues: CSVEDTRTGLPQAYEQYF.

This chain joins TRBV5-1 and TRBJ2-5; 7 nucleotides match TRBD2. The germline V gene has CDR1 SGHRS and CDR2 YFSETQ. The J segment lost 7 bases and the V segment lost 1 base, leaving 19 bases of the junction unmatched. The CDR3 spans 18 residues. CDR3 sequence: CASSLQWGGATPRGTQYF. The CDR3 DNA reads TGCGCCAGCAGCTTGCAGTGGGGAGGGGCTACACCACGGGGGACCCAGTACTTC.

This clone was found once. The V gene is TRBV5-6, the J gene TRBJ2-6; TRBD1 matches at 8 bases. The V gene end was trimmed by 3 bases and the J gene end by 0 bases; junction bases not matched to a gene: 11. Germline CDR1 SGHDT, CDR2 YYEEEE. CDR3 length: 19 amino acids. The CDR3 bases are TGTGCCAGCAGCTCGGAAAAGACAGGGGTTCACTCTGGGGCCAACGTCCTGACTTTC. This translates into CASSSEKTGVHSGANVLTF.

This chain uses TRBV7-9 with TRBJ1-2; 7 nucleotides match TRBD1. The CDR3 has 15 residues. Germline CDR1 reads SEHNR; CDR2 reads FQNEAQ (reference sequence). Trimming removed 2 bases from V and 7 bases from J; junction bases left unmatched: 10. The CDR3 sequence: CASSLPDRAPLGYTF. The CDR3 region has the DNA TGTGCCAGCAGCTTACCAGACAGGGCTCCGCTTGGCTACACCTTC.

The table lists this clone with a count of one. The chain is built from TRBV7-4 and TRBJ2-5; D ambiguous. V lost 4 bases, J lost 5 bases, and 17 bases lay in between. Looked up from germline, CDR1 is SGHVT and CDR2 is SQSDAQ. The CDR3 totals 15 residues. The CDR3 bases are TGTGCCAGCAGCTCGCCATGGCGGAGAAAGGAGACCCAGTACTTC. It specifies CASSSPWRRKETQYF.